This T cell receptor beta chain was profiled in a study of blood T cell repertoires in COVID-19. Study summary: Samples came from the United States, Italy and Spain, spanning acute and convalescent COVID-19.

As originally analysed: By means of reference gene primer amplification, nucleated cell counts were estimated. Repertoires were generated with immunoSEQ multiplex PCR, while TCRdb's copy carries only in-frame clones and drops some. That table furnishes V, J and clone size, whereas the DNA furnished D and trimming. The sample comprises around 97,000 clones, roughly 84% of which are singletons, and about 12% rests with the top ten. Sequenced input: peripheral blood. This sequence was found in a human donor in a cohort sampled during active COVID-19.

Here the CDR3 reads CASSLAGGVNTEAFF. DNA of the CDR3: TGCGCCAGCAGCTTGGCCGGAGGGGTGAACACTGAAGCTTTCTTT. V usage is TRBV5-1 and J usage is TRBJ1-1, with D perhaps TRBD1 (5 bases). The CDR3 totals 15 residues. The germline V gene encodes CDR1 SGHRS and CDR2 YFSETQ. Trimming left V 0 bases short and J 0 bases short, with 9 bases between.